The 20 T cell receptor beta chains below were found in one sample sequenced in a study of identical twins. TCRdb re-called the 5' RACE reads with MiXCR, one entry per CDR3 protein. The sample consists of some 460,000 distinct CDR3 sequences, approximately 15% of them appearing once. The sample was also linked to a second study, of yellow fever vaccine responses in identical twins.

What was sequenced was CD4+ T cells sorted from blood. These receptors were obtained from a woman aged 18-35 years in good health.

This clonotype was seen more than once but under ten times. V gene TRBV11-2 combines with J gene TRBJ2-5; D is unresolved. Trimming stripped 5 bases from V and 2 bases from J, with 12 bases between. The CDR3 totals 14 residues. The germline gives CDR1 SGHAT, CDR2 FQNNGV. CDR3 DNA: TGTGCCAGCAGCCCTACTACAGCGCAAGAGACCCAGTACTTC. It codes for CASSPTTAQETQYF.

In this sample, this clonotype turned up many times. The gene calls are TRBV7-2 and TRBJ2-1; 7 nucleotides line up with TRBD1. The CDR3 sequence is 15 residues long. CDR1 is SGHTA, CDR2 FQGNSA, per germline. V lost 2 bases, J lost 5 bases, and 6 bases stayed unmatched. For the CDR3, the DNA is TGTGCCAGCAGCTTAATAGGACAGGTCAACAATGAGCAGTTCTTC. Translated, it gives CASSLIGQVNNEQFF. Variable domain in full (rest from reference TRBV7-2 and TRBJ2-1): GAGVSQSPSNKVTEKGKDVELRCDPISGHTALYWYRQSLGQGLEFLIYFQGNSAPDKSGLPSDRFSAERTGGSVSTLTIQRTQQEDSAVYLCASSLIGQVNNEQFFGPGTRLTVL.

This clonotype was counted only a few times. The chain combines TRBV20-1 with TRBJ2-3; 12 bases fit TRBD2. The CDR3 is 18 residues long. Germline CDR1 DFQATT, CDR2 SNEGSKA (reference sequence). J gave up 5 bases and V 1 base, and 13 bases lay outside the gene matches. The CDR3: CSARGTGSSGGAIDTQYF. CDR3 DNA sequence: TGCAGTGCTAGAGGAACAGGGTCTAGCGGGGGGGCTATAGATACGCAGTATTTT.

This clonotype has just a few counts. V is TRBV27 and J is TRBJ2-7; 7 nucleotides agree with TRBD1. Losses at the gene ends were 6 bases for V and 3 bases for J; bases not matched to a gene: 11. Germline V gene sequence: CDR1 MNHEY, CDR2 SMNVEV (reference sequence). CDR3 size: 15 residues. CDR3 sequence reads: CASSPTLGQNYEQYF. The CDR3 region has the DNA TGTGCCAGCAGCCCGACCCTGGGACAGAACTACGAGCAGTACTTC.

This clonotype was recorded at least ten times. V and J are TRBV12-3 or TRBV12-4 and TRBJ2-5, with D tentatively TRBD1 or TRBD2 (6 bases each). The ends were cut back, 5 bases at V and 2 bases at J, with 15 bases in the middle. The CDR3 consists of 15 residues. The CDR3 here is CASSATRGRQETQYF. The CDR3, as DNA: TGTGCCAGCAGTGCAACTCGGGGGCGACAAGAGACCCAGTACTTC.

This chain connects TRBV6-2 or TRBV6-3 to TRBJ2-3; D gene ambiguous. There are 14 residues in the CDR3. Germline V lookup: CDR1 MNHEY, CDR2 SVGEGT. V lost 2 bases, J lost 0 bases, and 6 bases lay in between. CDR3 sequence reads: CASSYILSTDTQYF. The CDR3 bases are TGTGCCAGCAGTTACATCCTTAGCACAGATACGCAGTATTTT.

This clonotype has a handful of counts. V usage is TRBV5-1 and J usage is TRBJ2-7; D may be TRBD2 (5 bases). The V gene's germline CDR1 is SGHRS and CDR2 YFSETQ. The ends were cut back, 4 bases at V and 2 bases at J, with 16 bases in the middle. The CDR3 runs 15 residues. CDR3 coding DNA: TGCGCCAGCAGCCCTATCCACCGGGGAGCCTACGAGCAGTACTTC. Protein sequence: CASSPIHRGAYEQYF.

The V gene is TRBV20-1, the J gene TRBJ2-2; the D is unclear. The V and J ends lost 8 bases and 7 bases respectively, with 14 bases between them. In germline, CDR1 is DFQATT, CDR2 SNEGSKA (reference sequence). CDR3 length: 12 residues. The CDR3 bases are TGCAGTTCTTCGAGGCTTGGCGGGGAGCTGTTTTTT. Its translation: CSSSRLGGELFF.

This clonotype was detected many times. This chain's CDR3 is CSARDPLLAYEQFF. The DNA for the CDR3 is TGCAGTGCTAGAGACCCGCTCTTAGCGTATGAGCAGTTCTTC. This chain joins TRBV20-1 and TRBJ2-1; tentative D call: TRBD2 (5 bases). The CDR3 sequence is 14 residues long. Germline lookup yields CDR1 DFQATT and CDR2 SNEGSKA (reference sequence). V dropped 0 bases and J dropped 8 bases, with 14 bases sitting between them.

The chain joins TRBV21-1 to TRBJ2-7; TRBD1 is the table's D call, not checked against the DNA. TRBV21-1 is tagged as a pseudogene. The CDR3 has 15 amino acids. The CDR3 DNA is TGTGCCAGCAGCAAACCCGCCCGGACAGTCTACGAGCAGTACTTC. It encodes CASSKPARTVYEQYF.

This clonotype was seen at least ten times. V and J are TRBV10-2 and TRBJ2-4; D ambiguous. There are 16 residues in the CDR3. V lost 8 bases and J lost 0, with 17 bases in between. The germline gives CDR1 WSHSY, CDR2 SAAADI. CDR3 sequence: CASSGVHGLAKNIQYF. The CDR3 DNA is TGCGCCAGCTCTGGGGTACACGGTCTAGCCAAAAACATTCAGTACTTC.

In this sample, this clonotype turned up a few times. Sequence at one end of the junction differs from germline and may be a read error. The chain combines TRBV20-1 with TRBJ2-7; D is unclear. Germline lookup yields CDR1 DFQATT and CDR2 SNEGSKA (reference sequence). CDR3 length equals 13 residues. The CDR3 nucleotides read TGCAGTGCCAGAGGAGCAAGTGGAAACGAGCAGTACTTC. It yields the protein CSARGASGNEQYF.

This chain links TRBV7-9 with TRBJ1-4; 11 bases fit TRBD1. The CDR3 is 14 residues long. Trimming at V came to 4 bases and at J to 8 bases, leaving 3 bases not matched to a gene. Germline V CDR1 and CDR2: SEHNR, FQNEAQ (reference sequence). The CDR3 coding sequence is TGTGCCAGCAGCTCGGGACAGGGGGGAGAAAAACTGTTTTTT. Its protein product is CASSSGQGGEKLFF.

This clonotype was recorded a few times. The V gene is TRBV20-1, the J gene TRBJ1-6, with 9 bases lining up with TRBD1. The length of the CDR3 is 13 residues. Unmatched junction bases numbered 5, after V lost 6 bases and J lost 8 bases. Germline V lookup: CDR1 DFQATT, CDR2 SNEGSKA (reference sequence). DNA of the CDR3: TGCAGTGCAGCTACAGGGGGCTATTCACCCCTCCACTTT. Protein: CSAATGGYSPLHF.

The V gene is TRBV12-3 or TRBV12-4, the J gene TRBJ1-5; tentatively, D is TRBD1 (5 bases). V was shortened by 3 bases and J by 7 bases, with 13 bases between the two germline ends. This CDR3 comprises 14 residues. CDR3 coding DNA: TGTGCCAGCAGTTTTAGAGGGGTCGACCAGCCCCAGCATTTT. This encodes CASSFRGVDQPQHF.

Here the CDR3 reads CASHSTGLTDTQYF. As DNA, the CDR3 is TGTGCCAGCCACTCAACAGGCCTCACAGATACGCAGTATTTT. The rearrangement joins TRBV2 to TRBJ2-3; weak D call: TRBD1 (5 bases). The V and J ends lost 8 bases and 2 bases respectively, with 14 bases between them. In germline, CDR1 is SNHLY, CDR2 FYNNEI. The length of the CDR3 is 14 residues.

This clonotype appeared many times. J is TRBJ2-1 and V is TRBV5-1; D is undetermined. Germline V CDR1 and CDR2: SGHRS, YFSETQ. Trimming removed 0 bases at V and 10 bases at J, with 8 bases between. The CDR3 length is 12 residues. CDR3 protein: CASSLVGWEQFF. The CDR3 DNA sequence: TGCGCCAGCAGCTTGGTGGGGTGGGAGCAGTTCTTC. The full variable domain, with the rest looked up from reference TRBV5-1 and TRBJ2-1, is KAGVTQTPRYLIKTRGQQVTLSCSPISGHRSVSWYQQTPGQGLQFLFEYFSETQRNKGNFPGRFSGRQFSNSRSEMNVSTLELGDSALYLCASSLVGWEQFFGPGTRLTVL.

This clonotype was seen a handful of times. This chain joins TRBV2 and TRBJ2-3, with 9 bases that match TRBD2. V lost 1 base, J lost 3 bases, and 5 bases stayed unmatched. The CDR3 consists of 16 residues. Germline values: CDR1 SNHLY, CDR2 FYNNEI. CDR3 coding DNA: TGTGCCAGCAGTGAAGTCAGCACTAGCGGGACAGATACGCAGTATTTT. Translation gives CASSEVSTSGTDTQYF.

V is TRBV20-1 and J is TRBJ2-2; D possibly corresponds to TRBD1 (6 bases). Germline CDR1 is DFQATT and CDR2 is SNEGSKA (reference sequence). Trimming left V 6 bases short and J 1 base short, with 15 bases between. The CDR3 totals 15 residues. CDR3 in DNA: TGCAGTGCCGCGCGGAGAGGGGGGAACACCGGGGAGCTGTTTTTT. This encodes CSAARRGGNTGELFF.

This clonotype has at least ten counts. The rearrangement joins TRBV5-5 to TRBJ1-2; D is uncertain. The germline V gene encodes CDR1 SGHKS and CDR2 YYEKEE (reference sequence). Trimming took 0 bases from V and 0 from J, leaving 12 bases between them. The CDR3 runs 16 residues. This CDR3 is CASSLVARRSNYGYTF. The CDR3 DNA sequence: TGTGCCAGCAGCTTGGTGGCAAGGAGGTCTAACTATGGCTACACCTTC.